These 19 T cell receptor beta chains share one sample of origin, sequenced in a study of Ad26.COV2.S vaccination and SARS-CoV-2 variants. Specified treatment: around 19 received Ad26.COV2.S at low or high dose, single or two shots; about 5 received placebo; per-sample allocation not given. Collection of samples fell on day 63 after the first vaccine or placebo injection. Assay used: immunoSEQ multiplex PCR; TCRdb lists only in-frame clones, some missing. The data show approximately 460,000 clones, roughly nine tenths seen once. The source material was peripheral blood, sampled in a trial of Ad26.COV2.S vaccine versus placebo. The receptors were gathered from a person between 18 and 59 years old who received the Ad26.COV2.S COVID-19 vaccine or a placebo.

The J gene is TRBJ2-1, the V gene TRBV9; TRBD2 matches 8 bases. The CDR3 spans 15 residues. The germline CDR1 and CDR2 sequences are SGDLS and YYNGEE. V shed 6 bases and J 6 bases; nucleotides not matched to a gene: 11. The CDR3 coding sequence is TGTGCCAGCACCCTAACCTCGGGGGGGTTCAATGAGCAGTTCTTC. It translates to CASTLTSGGFNEQFF.

This clone came up once. V and J are TRBV18 and TRBJ2-7; 8 nucleotides agree with TRBD1. V was clipped by 3 bases and J by 7 bases; unmatched bases: 8. The CDR3 is made up of 14 amino acids. Germline V CDR1 and CDR2: KGHSH, LQKENI. CDR3 region: CASSPGQGALEQYF. CDR3 DNA sequence: TGTGCCAGCTCACCGGGGCAGGGGGCGCTTGAGCAGTACTTC.

This clone has just a few counts. V is TRBV7-9 and J is TRBJ2-1; 8 bases line up with TRBD2. V lost 3 bases, J lost 6 bases, and 7 bases stayed unmatched. The CDR3 sequence is 15 residues long. Germline lookup yields CDR1 SEHNR and CDR2 FQNEAQ (reference sequence). CDR3 bases: TGTGCCAGCAGCTTCGGGCAGCGGGGGTCCAATGAGCAGTTCTTC. Its translation: CASSFGQRGSNEQFF.

This clone was observed a few times. The V call is TRBV9, the J call TRBJ2-7; the match to TRBD1 covers 10 bases. Trimming removed 0 bases from V and 6 bases from J; junction bases left unmatched: 6. The CDR3 length is 15 residues. The germline V gene encodes CDR1 SGDLS and CDR2 YYNGEE. Written as DNA, the CDR3 is TGTGCCAGCAGCGTAGGAGGACAGGGGGGCACCGAGCAGTACTTC. The encoded protein is CASSVGGQGGTEQYF.

V usage is TRBV29-1 and J usage is TRBJ2-1, with 10 bases aligning to TRBD1. The CDR3 is 17 amino acids. The ends lost 4 bases at V and 8 bases at J; junction bases unmatched: 17. Germline-derived CDR1 and CDR2 are SQVTM and ANQGSEA. Here the CDR3 reads CSVGMFLRDRGDHEQFF. CDR3 DNA: TGCAGCGTTGGCATGTTCCTACGGGACAGGGGCGATCATGAGCAGTTCTTC.

V usage is TRBV16 and J usage is TRBJ1-3, with D unresolved. The V end lost 0 bases, the J end lost 2 bases, and 8 bases lay between the germline ends. The germline gives CDR1 KGHSY, CDR2 FQNENV. The CDR3 totals 15 residues. The CDR3 bases are TGTGCCAGCAGCCAATCGGGCGTACCTGGAAACACCATATATTTT. Protein product: CASSQSGVPGNTIYF.

The chain employs TRBV7-3 and TRBJ2-1, with 9 nucleotides matching TRBD1. J lost 7 bases, V lost 6 bases, and 10 bases had no gene match. The CDR3 runs to 15 residues. Germline loops: CDR1 SGHTA, CDR2 FQGTGA. The chain's CDR3 is CASRPTGGAGNEQFF. The CDR3 DNA sequence: TGTGCCAGCAGGCCCACAGGGGGCGCGGGGAATGAGCAGTTCTTC. The full variable domain, its missing parts supplied by reference TRBV7-3 and TRBJ2-1, is GAGVSQTPSNKVTEKGKYVELRCDPISGHTALYWYRQSLGQGPEFLIYFQGTGAADDSGLPNDRFFAVRPEGSVSTLKIQRTERGDSAVYLCASRPTGGAGNEQFFGPGTRLTVL.

V is TRBV24-1 and J is TRBJ1-2; D perhaps matches TRBD1 (6 bases). The CDR3 is 12 amino acids. The V end was cut by 4 bases, the J end by 10 bases, with 12 bases between. The germline V gene has CDR1 KGHDR and CDR2 SFDVKD. The CDR3: CATSDHRDTYTF. In nucleotides, the CDR3 is TGTGCCACCAGTGACCACAGGGATACCTACACCTTC.

The genes are TRBV11-2 and TRBJ1-5; D possibly corresponds to TRBD1 (6 bases). The germline CDR1 and CDR2 sequences are SGHAT and FQNNGV. With 0 bases removed from V and 2 bases from J, the gap between germline ends came to 14 bases. There are 17 residues in the CDR3. The CDR3 DNA reads TGTGCCAGCAGCTTAGATCCGGGGGCGGGGGGCAATCAGCCCCAGCATTTT. It is translated as CASSLDPGAGGNQPQHF.

V gene TRBV6-2 or TRBV6-3 combines with J gene TRBJ2-3; 9 nucleotides match TRBD2. CDR3 length: 16 amino acids. V was pared by 6 bases and J by 3 bases, with 10 bases of the junction left unmatched. In germline, CDR1 is MNHEY, CDR2 SVGEGT. CDR3 residues: CASSPNPSGATDTQYF. CDR3 DNA: TGTGCCAGCAGCCCCAACCCTAGCGGGGCAACAGATACGCAGTATTTT.

The chain is built from TRBV7-2 and TRBJ2-7; 8 positions agree with TRBD2. Trimming took 7 bases from V and 1 from J; bases not matched to a gene: 9. Germline CDR1 is SGHTA and CDR2 is FQGNSA. The CDR3 runs to 15 residues. CDR3 amino acids: CASTPRGGRSYEQYF. In DNA form, the CDR3 reads TGTGCCAGCACCCCCCGGGGGGGAAGGTCCTACGAGCAGTACTTC.

The chain uses TRBV18 and TRBJ1-1; D is perhaps TRBD1 (6 bases). Germline CDR1 KGHSH, CDR2 LQKENI. The CDR3 runs 17 residues. Trimming removed 10 bases from V and 6 bases from J, with 30 bases in between. The CDR3 spells CATPPPSSPQGSPEAFF. The CDR3 DNA reads TGTGCCACCCCACCACCTTCATCACCCCAGGGGTCTCCTGAAGCTTTCTTT.

The CDR3 sequence is CASSPGLRSGTSPLHF. CDR3 coding DNA: TGCGCCAGCAGCCCCGGCCTAAGGTCCGGGACCTCACCCCTCCACTTT. The rearrangement uses TRBV4-1 and TRBJ1-6, with D maybe TRBD1 (5 bases). The CDR3 is made up of 16 amino acids. Germline V gives CDR1 MGHRA, CDR2 YSYEKL. Trimming removed 4 bases from V and 10 bases from J, with 20 bases in between.

The J gene is TRBJ2-1, the V gene TRBV18; D unclear. V was clipped by 6 bases and J by 0 bases, with 15 bases between them. This CDR3 has 16 residues. The germline V gene encodes CDR1 KGHSH and CDR2 LQKENI. The CDR3 DNA follows: TGTGCCAGCTCCACCGCCGCTATGAGCTCCTACAATGAGCAGTTCTTC. Residues: CASSTAAMSSYNEQFF. Full variable domain (missing parts from reference TRBV18 and TRBJ2-1): NAGVMQNPRHLVRRRGQEARLRCSPMKGHSHVYWYRQLPEEGLKFMVYLQKENIIDESGMPKERFSAEFPKEGPSILRIQQVVRGDSAAYFCASSTAAMSSYNEQFFGPGTRLTVL.

The chain has TRBV19 and TRBJ1-5; 8 bases are a match to TRBD1. Unmatched junction bases numbered 10, after V lost 6 bases and J lost 3 bases. The CDR3 consists of 16 residues. Germline CDR1 and CDR2: LNHDA and SQIVND (reference sequence). The CDR3 region is CASSLGQGRVNQPQHF. The DNA for the CDR3 is TGTGCCAGTAGCCTCGGACAGGGCAGGGTCAATCAGCCCCAGCATTTT.

This chain uses TRBV10-3 with TRBJ1-2, with TRBD1 identical over 8 bases. Germline loops: CDR1 ENHRY, CDR2 SYGVKD. CDR3 size: 15 residues. With V trimmed by 2 bases and J by 7 bases, 9 bases remained unmatched. CDR3 in amino acids: CAISETHLTGVGYTF. As DNA, the CDR3 is TGTGCCATCAGTGAGACCCACCTGACAGGGGTTGGCTACACCTTC.

The chain is built from TRBV28 and TRBJ1-2; 10 bases match TRBD1. J was trimmed by 10 bases and V by 6 bases; bases with no gene match: 11. The CDR3 has 14 amino acids. Looked up from germline, CDR1 is MDHEN and CDR2 is SYDVKM. CDR3 loop: CASSDRGLRPIYTF. CDR3 DNA sequence: TGTGCCAGCAGCGACAGGGGGCTGAGACCTATCTACACCTTC.

The chain employs TRBV9 and TRBJ2-6, with D hard to call. The V gene's germline CDR1 is SGDLS and CDR2 YYNGEE. V lost 1 base, J lost 2 bases, and 7 bases lay in between. The CDR3 runs to 15 residues. The CDR3 protein is CASSVQGAGANVLTF. As DNA, the CDR3 is TGTGCCAGCAGCGTACAAGGAGCTGGGGCCAACGTCCTGACTTTC.

Only one count was recorded for this clone. The V and J genes are TRBV28 and TRBJ2-2, with unresolved D. V was trimmed by 10 bases and J by 6 bases, leaving 15 bases between them. There are 13 residues in the CDR3. Germline lookup yields CDR1 MDHEN and CDR2 SYDVKM. DNA for the CDR3: TGTGCCACGGACGGTGAACTCCCCGGGGAGCTGTTTTTT. Residues: CATDGELPGELFF. Full variable domain (remainder filled in from reference TRBV28 and TRBJ2-2): DVKVTQSSRYLVKRTGEKVFLECVQDMDHENMFWYRQDPGLGLRLIYFSYDVKMKEKGDIPEGYSVSREKKERFSLILESASTNQTSMYLCATDGELPGELFFGEGSRLTVL.